A selection of T cell receptor beta chains follows, all from one sample in a study of blood T cell repertoires in COVID-19. Profiled with immunoSEQ multiplex PCR; TCRdb holds only in-frame clones, not every one. This sample has about 300,000 clones; about 89% occur once, and the top ten carry 5% to 7.5%. Source material: peripheral blood. The receptors here all came from a man between 18 and 29 years old who had recovered from COVID-19. Each CDR3 is given with its conserved first and last residue. The D gene is left open where the match is weak. A row's size may be missing; if present it is once, few, many or a size class.

abundance | d_gene | j_gene | v_gene | CDR3aa | CDR3nt
once | TRBD1 | TRBJ2-5 | TRBV6-6 | CASSYPGDRGVSQYF | TGTGCCAGCAGTTACCCCGGGGACAGGGGAGTATCGCAGTACTTC
NA | TRBD2 | TRBJ2-3 | TRBV2 | CASTRGATTDTQYF | TGTGCCAGCACGCGGGGGGCAACCACAGATACGCAGTATTTT
NA | TRBD2 | TRBJ2-2 | TRBV4-3 | CASSQDAGDTGELFF | TGCGCCAGCAGCCAAGATGCGGGGGACACCGGGGAGCTGTTTTTT
NA | TRBD1 | TRBJ1-2 | TRBV7-2 | CASTQGVMLGGYTF | TGTGCCAGCACGCAGGGGGTGATGCTAGGTGGCTACACCTTC
NA | NA | TRBJ2-3 | TRBV6-1 | CASSDWSTLGTDTQYF | TGTGCCAGCAGTGACTGGAGTACTCTCGGCACAGATACGCAGTATTTT
NA | NA | TRBJ2-3 | TRBV27 | CASSLHILNEAGDTQYF | TGTGCCAGCAGTTTACATATTTTGAACGAAGCGGGAGATACGCAGTATTTT
NA | TRBD1 | TRBJ1-1 | TRBV5-1 | CASSFYFSGQVNTEAFF | TGCGCCAGCAGCTTCTACTTTTCCGGACAGGTTAACACTGAAGCTTTCTTT
once | TRBD1 | TRBJ1-2 | TRBV5-1 | CASSDRDRAYGYTF | TGCGCCAGCAGCGACCGGGACAGGGCGTATGGCTACACCTTC
NA | TRBD1 | TRBJ2-5 | TRBV7-2 | CASILARGQGRETQYF | TGTGCCAGCATTCTCGCCCGGGGACAGGGCCGAGAGACCCAGTACTTC
NA | NA | TRBJ2-1 | TRBV7-9 | CASSLSTEEYNEQFF | TGTGCCAGCAGCTTATCGACAGAGGAATACAATGAGCAGTTCTTC
NA | NA | TRBJ1-4 | TRBV27 | CASSVRQNEKLFF | TGTGCCAGCAGTGTCCGACAGAATGAAAAACTGTTTTTT
NA | NA | TRBJ2-1 | TRBV3-1/TRBV3-2 | CASSQGFLDSSPNEQFF | TGTGCCAGCAGCCAAGGCTTTCTTGACTCATCCCCTAATGAGCAGTTCTTC
NA | NA | TRBJ2-1 | TRBV2 | CASSELSSYNEQFF | TGTGCCAGCAGTGAATTGAGCTCCTACAATGAGCAGTTCTTC
NA | NA | TRBJ1-2 | TRBV7-8 | CASSADRTNYGYTF | TGTGCCAGCAGCGCGGACAGAACGAACTATGGCTACACCTTC
NA | NA | TRBJ2-5 | TRBV14 | CASSRRVTAQETQYF | TGTGCCAGCAGCCGGCGGGTCACGGCCCAAGAGACCCAGTACTTC
once | NA | TRBJ1-5 | TRBV3-1/TRBV3-2 | CASSQGEDQPQHF | TGTGCCAGCAGCCAAGGCGAAGATCAGCCCCAGCATTTT
NA | TRBD1 | TRBJ1-1 | TRBV2 | CASSEGIGTGGHTEAFF | TGTGCCAGCAGTGAAGGGATCGGGACAGGGGGGCACACTGAAGCTTTCTTT
NA | NA | TRBJ2-3 | TRBV9 | CASTRLATDTQYF | TGTGCCAGCACCCGACTGGCCACAGATACGCAGTATTTT
NA | TRBD2 | TRBJ2-1 | TRBV6-6 | CASSPGTSGDSYNEQFF | TGTGCCAGCAGTCCCGGGACTAGCGGAGACTCCTACAATGAGCAGTTCTTC
NA | TRBD1 | TRBJ1-6 | TRBV7-2 | CASSLRGQLNSPLHF | TGTGCCAGCAGCTTAAGGGGACAGCTTAATTCACCCCTCCACTTT
once | NA | TRBJ2-1 | TRBV7-3 | CASSPVSGNEQFF | TGTGCCAGCAGTCCCGTTAGCGGTAATGAGCAGTTCTTC
NA | TRBD2 | TRBJ2-5 | TRBV18 | CASSPRLAGAKQETQYF | TGTGCCAGCTCACCCCGACTAGCGGGGGCGAAACAAGAGACCCAGTACTTC
NA | NA | TRBJ2-2 | TRBV2 | CASTLWGGPGTGELFF | TGTGCCAGCACCCTATGGGGGGGCCCGGGCACCGGGGAGCTGTTTTTT
once | NA | TRBJ1-2 | TRBV6-6 | CASSYVRGSYGYTF | TGTGCCAGCAGTTACGTTCGGGGGTCCTATGGCTACACCTTC
NA | NA | TRBJ1-2 | TRBV18 | CASSQRESYGYTF | TGTGCCAGCTCACAGCGGGAGTCTTATGGCTACACCTTC
NA | TRBD1 | TRBJ1-2 | TRBV19 | CASSIPPTGYGYTF | TGTGCCAGTAGTATTCCCCCGACAGGGTATGGCTACACCTTC
NA | TRBD2 | TRBJ2-3 | TRBV5-1 | CASSGGLFTDTQYF | TGCGCCAGCTCGGGAGGACTCTTTACAGATACGCAGTATTTT
NA | NA | TRBJ1-1 | TRBV6-1 | CASSEISAGTFF | TGTGCCAGCAGTGAAATTTCGGCAGGAACTTTCTTT
NA | NA | TRBJ1-4 | TRBV7-2 | CASRTAGGNEKLFF | TGTGCCAGCAGAACTGCGGGGGGTAATGAAAAACTGTTTTTT
NA | NA | TRBJ1-2 | TRBV7-9 | CASSTLLLARADGYTF | TGTGCCAGCAGCACCCTTCTTCTCGCCAGGGCGGATGGCTACACCTTC
NA | TRBD2 | TRBJ2-2 | TRBV4-1 | CASSPRLSGGTGELFF | TGCGCCAGCAGCCCGAGGCTCAGCGGGGGGACCGGGGAGCTGTTTTTT
NA | TRBD2 | TRBJ2-3 | TRBV6-5 | CASCQIAGGTDTQYF | TGTGCCAGTTGTCAGATAGCGGGAGGGACAGATACGCAGTATTTT
NA | TRBD2 | TRBJ2-1 | TRBV4-3 | CASSPAGTSGRLEQFF | TGCGCCAGCAGCCCAGCCGGGACTAGCGGACGACTTGAGCAGTTCTTC
NA | NA | TRBJ2-1 | TRBV27 | CASKAGLDNEQFF | TGTGCCAGCAAGGCTGGGCTCGACAATGAGCAGTTCTTC
NA | NA | TRBJ2-7 | TRBV6-2/TRBV6-3 | CASSNPREQYF | TGTGCCAGCAGTAATCCGAGGGAGCAGTACTTC
NA | TRBD1 | TRBJ1-1 | TRBV25-1 | CASGDRGTEAFF | TGTGCCAGCGGGGACAGGGGGACTGAAGCTTTCTTT
NA | NA | TRBJ2-3 | TRBV6-2/TRBV6-3 | CASSSGLGTDTQYF | TGTGCCAGCAGCTCGGGATTAGGCACAGATACGCAGTATTTT
NA | TRBD2 | TRBJ2-7 | TRBV10-2 | CASSNSKAGGYEQYF | TGCGCCAGTTCCAACAGTAAAGCGGGGGGCTACGAGCAGTACTTC
NA | TRBD1 | TRBJ1-6 | TRBV5-1 | CASSLNQNRGGSPLHF | TGCGCCAGCAGCTTAAACCAGAACAGGGGTGGTTCACCCCTCCACTTT
NA | NA | TRBJ2-5 | TRBV5-8 | CASSLALGALQETQYF | TGTGCCAGCAGCTTGGCCTTGGGGGCCCTCCAAGAGACCCAGTACTTC
NA | NA | TRBJ1-6 | TRBV6-5 | CASSLSYHNSPLHF | TGTGCCAGCAGCCTATCTTATCATAATTCACCCCTCCACTTT
NA | TRBD1 | TRBJ1-2 | TRBV9 | CASSFHPGDRDNYGYTF | TGTGCCAGCAGCTTCCACCCGGGGGACAGGGATAACTATGGCTACACCTTC
NA | NA | TRBJ2-7 | TRBV6-5 | CASSYSVQGLTYEQYF | TGTGCCAGCAGTTACTCAGTCCAGGGGCTCACCTACGAGCAGTACTTC
NA | NA | TRBJ1-6 | TRBV9 | CASSVDTNSPLHF | TGTGCCAGCAGCGTAGACACTAATTCACCCCTCCACTTT
NA | NA | TRBJ1-4 | TRBV6-1 | CASSAPAGRSSEKLFF | TGTGCCAGCAGTGCCCCAGCAGGGAGGTCAAGTGAAAAACTGTTTTTT
NA | NA | TRBJ1-4 | TRBV9 | CASSGGATNEKLFF | TGTGCCAGCAGCGGCGGTGCAACTAATGAAAAACTGTTTTTT
once | NA | TRBJ2-1 | TRBV11-3 | CASSLDQYNEQFF | TGTGCCAGCAGCTTAGATCAGTACAATGAGCAGTTCTTC
NA | TRBD2 | TRBJ2-2 | TRBV4-3 | CASSRVAGGPNTGELFF | TGCGCCAGCAGCCGCGTAGCGGGGGGACCAAACACCGGGGAGCTGTTTTTT
NA | TRBD1 | TRBJ1-2 | TRBV4-2 | CASSSTPRTGGGYTF | TGTGCCAGCAGCTCCACTCCCCGGACAGGGGGAGGCTACACCTTC
NA | TRBD2 | TRBJ2-5 | TRBV3-1/TRBV3-2 | CASSPVVAGGFETQYF | TGTGCCAGCAGCCCCGTGGTAGCGGGGGGGTTTGAGACCCAGTACTTC
NA | TRBD1 | TRBJ2-7 | TRBV2 | CASNRDSAGEQYF | TGTGCCAGCAACCGGGACAGCGCTGGCGAGCAGTACTTC
NA | TRBD2 | TRBJ2-5 | TRBV20-1 | CSASGRRESGEETQYF | TGCAGTGCTAGTGGGAGGCGGGAGTCGGGGGAAGAGACCCAGTACTTC